The rows below give T cell receptor beta chains drawn from one sample of a study of blood T cell repertoires in COVID-19. TCRdb's copy holds only in-frame clones and misses some; the assay was immunoSEQ multiplex PCR. Here the sample spans roughly 49,000 clones, 85% to 90% being singletons. Sequenced: peripheral blood. These receptors were taken from a man between 60 and 75 years old with active COVID-19. Each CDR3 is given with its conserved first and last residue. D genes are given only for firm matches. Expanded clones are given a class, and other clones once, few, many or no size at all.

TRBD2	NA	TRBV19	20	TRBJ2-1	CASSIARLSGGPSSYNEQFF	TGTGCCAGTAGTATAGCCCGGCTAAGCGGGGGACCAAGCTCCTACAATGAGCAGTTCTTC
TRBD1	NA	TRBV4-2	15	TRBJ1-2	CASSQLPTGEYGYTF	TGTGCCAGCAGCCAACTTCCCACAGGGGAATATGGCTACACCTTC
TRBD1	few	TRBV2	14	TRBJ1-2	CASSPGQGAGGYTF	TGTGCCAGCAGCCCGGGACAGGGGGCAGGAGGCTACACCTTC
TRBD1	NA	TRBV18	16	TRBJ2-7	CASSPQGAGNGYEQYF	TGTGCCAGCTCACCCCAGGGGGCGGGAAACGGCTACGAGCAGTACTTC
NA	NA	TRBV15	13	TRBJ1-2	CATGRGQNYGYTF	TGTGCCACCGGAAGGGGACAAAACTATGGCTACACCTTC
NA	NA	TRBV6-6	14	TRBJ2-2	CASSWDSNTGELFF	TGTGCCAGCAGTTGGGACTCCAACACCGGGGAGCTGTTTTTT
NA	NA	TRBV14	17	TRBJ2-2	CASSQDFGGGDTGELFF	TGTGCCAGCAGCCAAGATTTCGGAGGGGGCGACACCGGGGAGCTGTTTTTT
NA	NA	TRBV6-2/TRBV6-3	15	TRBJ2-2	CASSQHGLNTGELFF	TGTGCCAGCAGCCAACACGGGTTGAACACCGGGGAGCTGTTTTTT
NA	NA	TRBV9	13	TRBJ2-7	CASSVESRGEQYF	TGTGCCAGCAGCGTAGAATCCCGGGGCGAGCAGTACTTC
NA	NA	TRBV6-5	13	TRBJ2-1	CASSRSVNNEQFF	TGTGCCAGCAGCCGGTCGGTTAACAATGAGCAGTTCTTC
NA	NA	TRBV5-8	11	TRBJ1-2	CASSLRVGYTF	TGTGCCAGCAGCTTGCGGGTTGGCTACACCTTC
TRBD1	NA	TRBV12-3/TRBV12-4	13	TRBJ1-1	CASVQGAGTEAFF	TGTGCCAGTGTACAGGGGGCGGGCACTGAAGCTTTCTTT
TRBD2	NA	TRBV5-1	14	TRBJ2-3	CASSLAGVGDTQYF	TGCGCCAGCAGCTTAGCGGGAGTTGGAGATACGCAGTATTTT
TRBD1	NA	TRBV9	13	TRBJ1-1	CASSGQGASEAFF	TGTGCCAGCAGCGGGCAGGGGGCGAGTGAAGCTTTCTTT
NA	NA	TRBV19	14	TRBJ1-1	CASSLRAGNTEAFF	TGTGCCAGTAGTCTCCGGGCGGGGAACACTGAAGCTTTCTTT
NA	few	TRBV4-3	15	TRBJ2-3	CASSRENRDTDTQYF	TGCGCCAGCAGCCGAGAGAACAGGGACACAGATACGCAGTATTTT
TRBD2	NA	TRBV27	13	TRBJ2-7	CASSLGTSNEQYF	TGTGCCAGCAGTTTAGGGACTAGCAACGAGCAGTACTTC
TRBD2	NA	TRBV7-2	19	TRBJ2-3	CASSLATSGSGGAAGTQYF	TGTGCCAGCAGCTTAGCGACTAGCGGGAGTGGGGGGGCAGCAGGTACGCAGTATTTT
TRBD1	NA	TRBV7-3	19	TRBJ2-3	CASSPGQSPGRGYTDTQYF	TGTGCCAGCAGCCCTGGACAGTCTCCGGGCAGGGGGTACACAGATACGCAGTATTTT
TRBD1	NA	TRBV3-1/TRBV3-2	14	TRBJ1-5	CASSQGWTGPPQHF	TGTGCCAGCAGCCAAGGGTGGACAGGGCCGCCCCAGCATTTT
TRBD2	once	TRBV5-1	17	TRBJ2-1	CASSLAGLAGGYNEQFF	TGCGCCAGCAGCTTGGCCGGACTAGCGGGAGGGTACAATGAGCAGTTCTTC
NA	NA	TRBV5-1	16	TRBJ2-1	CASSLSLGDSYNEQFF	TGCGCCAGCAGCTTGTCTTTAGGAGACTCCTACAATGAGCAGTTCTTC
TRBD2	NA	TRBV29-1	19	TRBJ2-1	CSVERFFAGGQGGRDEQFF	TGCAGCGTTGAGAGGTTTTTTGCGGGAGGCCAAGGAGGGAGGGATGAGCAGTTCTTC
NA	NA	TRBV29-1	14	TRBJ2-1	CSVGSLRDRNEQFF	TGCAGCGTCGGGTCCCTGCGGGATAGAAATGAGCAGTTCTTC
TRBD1	NA	TRBV5-1	18	TRBJ1-4	CASSLLGQGATTNEKLFF	TGCGCCAGCAGCTTGCTGGGACAGGGGGCGACAACTAATGAAAAACTGTTTTTT
TRBD1	NA	TRBV18	14	TRBJ2-7	CASSPLGTGYEQYF	TGTGCCAGCTCACCCCTCGGGACAGGTTACGAGCAGTACTTC
TRBD1	NA	TRBV7-8	13	TRBJ1-6	CASSLDRVSPLHF	TGTGCCAGCAGCTTGGACAGGGTTTCACCCCTCCACTTT
NA	NA	TRBV28	10	TRBJ2-7	CASSSRVQYF	TGTGCCAGCAGTTCGAGGGTGCAGTACTTC
NA	NA	TRBV5-6	16	TRBJ1-3	CASSLEGSGAGNTIYF	TGTGCCAGCAGCTTGGAGGGTTCGGGGGCTGGAAACACCATATATTTT
NA	NA	TRBV23-1	18	TRBJ1-5	CASSPQGGPGWSNQPQHF	TGCGCCAGCAGTCCCCAGGGAGGGCCAGGTTGGAGCAATCAGCCCCAGCATTTT
TRBD1	once	TRBV7-3	15	TRBJ2-1	CASSRTGDSYNEQFF	TGTGCCAGCAGCAGAACAGGGGATTCATACAATGAGCAGTTCTTC
TRBD1	NA	TRBV6-1	18	TRBJ1-3	CASSVLTGGFDSGNTIYF	TGTGCCAGCAGTGTCTTGACAGGGGGCTTCGACTCTGGAAACACCATATATTTT
NA	NA	TRBV28	12	TRBJ1-2	CASSLNRYGYTF	TGTGCCAGCAGTTTAAACAGATATGGCTACACCTTC
TRBD1	once	TRBV28	14	TRBJ2-7	CASRGGTGAYEQYF	TGTGCCAGCAGAGGAGGGACAGGGGCCTACGAGCAGTACTTC
NA	NA	TRBV4-1	15	TRBJ2-7	CASSQDFTATYEQYF	TGCGCCAGCAGCCAAGATTTTACAGCCACCTACGAGCAGTACTTC
TRBD2	NA	TRBV9	15	TRBJ2-2	CASSERAGRSGELFF	TGTGCCAGCAGCGAAAGAGCGGGAAGGTCCGGGGAGCTGTTTTTT
NA	NA	TRBV19	13	TRBJ2-5	CASSSGTLETQYF	TGTGCCAGTAGTTCGGGTACCCTGGAGACCCAGTACTTC
TRBD2	NA	TRBV29-1	15	TRBJ2-1	CSVEGEGRLYNEQFF	TGCAGCGTTGAGGGGGAGGGCCGCCTCTACAATGAGCAGTTCTTC
NA	NA	TRBV7-3	15	TRBJ1-4	CASSLRSGYGEKLFF	TGTGCCAGCAGCCTCCGGTCGGGGTACGGGGAAAAACTGTTTTTT